The 26 T cell receptor beta chains listed next were all sequenced from one sample in a study of cytomegalovirus exposure and HLA in healthy donors. PCR amplification relied on 60 Vbeta primers (plus 13 Jbeta primers). Sequencing used immunoSEQ multiplex PCR; TCRdb keeps in-frame clones, though not all of them. The sample lists some 200,000 clones; around 80% were seen once. Sequencing used PBMCs. These receptors were obtained from a woman between 50 and 59 years old in good health and CMV-seronegative.

The V gene is TRBV14, the J gene TRBJ1-1; tentatively, D is TRBD1 (6 bases). Trimming shortened V by 0 bases and J by 0 bases, and 11 bases separated the two germline ends. The CDR3 has 16 residues. Germline V gene lookup returns CDR1 SGHDN and CDR2 FVKESK. The CDR3 sequence is CASSQEKGGLNTEAFF. DNA of the CDR3: TGTGCCAGCAGCCAAGAAAAGGGGGGGCTGAACACTGAAGCTTTCTTT.

Written as DNA, the CDR3 is TGTGCCAGCAGCGGGACAGCCTACGAGCAGTACTTC. It is translated as CASSGTAYEQYF. The V and J genes are TRBV2 and TRBJ2-7; TRBD1 matches at 7 bases. The V and J ends lost 6 bases and 2 bases, in that order; junction bases with no gene match: 1. CDR1 and CDR2 (germline): SNHLY, FYNNEI. This CDR3 contains 12 residues.

The chain employs TRBV10-3 and TRBJ1-6; TRBD1 aligns across 8 bases. There are 16 residues in the CDR3. CDR1 ENHRY and CDR2 SYGVKD come from the germline V gene. The V segment lost 2 bases and the J segment 2 bases; nucleotides outside the gene matches: 2. CDR3: CAISEDRGAYNSPLHF. As DNA, the CDR3 is TGTGCCATCAGTGAGGACAGGGGCGCCTATAATTCACCCCTCCACTTT.

The chain combines TRBV2 with TRBJ2-7; 7 nucleotides agree with TRBD2. After removal of 6 bases from V and 0 bases from J, the junction contained 11 bases not matched to a gene. CDR1 is SNHLY and CDR2 is FYNNEI in the germline V gene. The CDR3 length is 16 residues. The DNA of the CDR3 is TGTGCCAGCAGGCTCGCCACAGGCGGGAGCTCCTACGAGCAGTACTTC. Protein: CASRLATGGSSYEQYF.

There are a few counts of this clone. The chain recombines TRBV10-1 with TRBJ2-7, with 7 bases that match TRBD2. Germline V gene sequence: CDR1 WNHNN, CDR2 SYGVQD (reference sequence). The CDR3 covers 14 residues. J lost 6 bases, V lost 2 bases, and 7 bases had no gene match. CDR3 DNA: TGCGCCAGCAGTGAGACCCGGGGAGGGCTCGAGCAGTACTTC. Amino acids: CASSETRGGLEQYF.

V and J are TRBV18 and TRBJ1-1; no firm D call. Germline lookup yields CDR1 KGHSH and CDR2 LQKENI. CDR3 length: 14 amino acids. The V gene lost 3 bases and the J gene lost 1 base, with 9 bases spanning the gap. The CDR3 DNA reads as TGTGCCAGCTCACCCCTAGGCAGGAACACTGAAGCTTTCTTT. Translating it yields CASSPLGRNTEAFF.

J is TRBJ1-5 and V is TRBV28; D is undetermined. Germline CDR1 reads MDHEN; CDR2 reads SYDVKM. Trimming removed 0 bases at V and 0 bases at J, with 9 bases between. The CDR3 is made up of 16 amino acids. CDR3 DNA sequence: TGTGCCAGCAGTTTATGGGGGAGGAATAGCAATCAGCCCCAGCATTTT. Protein product: CASSLWGRNSNQPQHF.

The gene calls are TRBV5-5 and TRBJ2-7, with 9 bases aligning to TRBD2. The CDR3 extends over 16 amino acids. The V gene's germline CDR1 is SGHKS and CDR2 YYEKEE (reference sequence). J was trimmed by 6 bases and V by 4 bases; bases with no gene match: 14. Here the CDR3 DNA reads TGTGCCAGCAGCCCGGTTAGCGGGAGCCAACTACTCGAGCAGTACTTC. The encoded protein is CASSPVSGSQLLEQYF.

The rearrangement links TRBV7-6 to TRBJ2-7; perhaps TRBD2 as D (5 bases). Germline values: CDR1 SGHVS, CDR2 FNYEAQ. The CDR3 is made up of 17 amino acids. Trimming took 2 bases from V and 0 from J, leaving 17 bases between them. CDR3 in DNA: TGTGCCAGCAGCTTATGGCCCAGCGGACTTAGCTCCTACGAGCAGTACTTC. Amino acid sequence: CASSLWPSGLSSYEQYF. Looking up the rest from reference TRBV7-6 and TRBJ2-7 gives the full variable domain: GAGVSQSPRYKVTKRGQDVALRCDPISGHVSLYWYRQALGQGPEFLTYFNYEAQQDKSGLPNDRFSAERPEGSISTLTIQRTEQRDSAMYRCASSLWPSGLSSYEQYFGPGTRLTVT.

Turning to this clone: Additional DNA sequences in this sample encode the identical CDR3. V is TRBV6-1 and J is TRBJ1-5; no clear D gene. With 3 bases removed from V and 4 bases from J, the gap between germline ends came to 7 bases. Germline lookup yields CDR1 MNHNS and CDR2 SASEGT. The CDR3 spans 13 residues. The CDR3 DNA follows: TGTGCCAGCAGTGAGCGGGGTAATCAGCCCCAGCATTTT. Translating gives CASSERGNQPQHF.

This clone was observed a handful of times. This rearrangement joins TRBV9 to TRBJ2-1; D possibly corresponds to TRBD1 (6 bases). CDR1 is SGDLS, CDR2 YYNGEE, per germline. This CDR3 contains 15 residues. The V and J ends lost 7 bases and 6 bases respectively, with 20 bases between them. CDR3 sequence reads: CASAPVITQGNEQFF. CDR3 DNA: TGTGCCAGCGCCCCGGTGATCACACAGGGCAATGAGCAGTTCTTC.

This chain links TRBV7-3 with TRBJ2-5; 7 bases match TRBD1. Trimming cost V 1 base and J 2 bases; bases outside gene matches: 4. The CDR3 runs 15 residues. Germline CDR1 SGHTA, CDR2 FQGTGA. CDR3 region: CASSLMPGQQETQYF. CDR3 in DNA: TGTGCCAGCAGCTTAATGCCGGGACAGCAAGAGACCCAGTACTTC.

The CDR3, as DNA: TGTGCCATCAGTGAGGACAGGGAGAGCACAGATACGCAGTATTTT. As protein: CAISEDRESTDTQYF. The J gene is TRBJ2-3, the V gene TRBV10-3; 7 bases map to TRBD1. The trim removed 2 bases at V and 0 bases at J, leaving 2 bases unmatched. Per the germline V gene, CDR1 is ENHRY and CDR2 is SYGVKD. The CDR3 has 15 amino acids.

This clone was seen a few times. The chain couples TRBV6-5 to TRBJ2-3; D perhaps matches TRBD1 (5 bases). V lost 7 bases and J 0 bases, leaving 11 bases between the germline ends. Germline values: CDR1 MNHEY, CDR2 SVGAGI. The CDR3 extends over 14 amino acids. For the CDR3, the DNA is TGTGCCAGCACCTCAGGGTTTAGCACAGATACGCAGTATTTT. Translation: CASTSGFSTDTQYF.

The chain carries TRBV28 and TRBJ1-5, with 8 bases that match TRBD1. CDR3 length: 14 amino acids. Germline V gives CDR1 MDHEN, CDR2 SYDVKM. The V segment lost 5 bases and the J segment 6 bases; nucleotides outside the gene matches: 6. The CDR3 DNA is TGTGCCAGCAGTAAGCAGGGGGCTAGTCAGCCCCAGCATTTT. Encoded protein: CASSKQGASQPQHF.

The chain combines TRBV28 with TRBJ1-2; the match to TRBD1 covers 8 bases. V trimming: 6 bases; J trimming: 2 bases; junction bases outside the gene matches: 5. Germline lookup yields CDR1 MDHEN and CDR2 SYDVKM. This CDR3 has 14 residues. The CDR3 protein is CASRGTGGNYGYTF. As DNA, the CDR3 is TGTGCCAGCAGGGGGACAGGAGGAAACTATGGCTACACCTTC.

The V call is TRBV28, the J call TRBJ1-2; D ambiguous. V lost 2 bases, J lost 8 bases, and 15 bases lay in between. This CDR3 is 14 amino acids long. Germline lookup yields CDR1 MDHEN and CDR2 SYDVKM. CDR3 region: CASSLTPGGRGYTF. The CDR3 nucleotides are TGTGCCAGCAGTTTAACGCCAGGAGGCCGGGGCTACACCTTC.

This chain uses TRBV7-7 with TRBJ2-5, with D perhaps matching TRBD1 (5 bases). The CDR3 runs 12 residues. Trimming removed 4 bases at V and 4 bases at J, with 7 bases between. CDR1 and CDR2 from the germline V gene are SSHAT and FNYEAQ (reference sequence). This chain's CDR3 is CASSSGRETQYF. DNA for the CDR3: TGTGCCAGCAGCTCAGGGCGAGAGACCCAGTACTTC.

The rearrangement links TRBV6-4 to TRBJ2-1; D gene ambiguous. Looked up from germline, CDR1 is MRHNA and CDR2 is SNTAGT. The CDR3 sequence is 13 residues long. V was shortened by 6 bases and J by 2 bases, with 8 bases between the two germline ends. Here the CDR3 DNA reads TGTGCCAGCAGCTTAGAACCCTACAATGAGCAGTTCTTC. It codes for CASSLEPYNEQFF.

This clone has only one observation. This chain joins TRBV28 and TRBJ1-4; TRBD1 matches 9 bases. This CDR3 is 15 amino acids long. CDR1 MDHEN and CDR2 SYDVKM come from the germline V gene. Trimming took 6 bases from V and 6 from J; bases not matched to a gene: 8. CDR3 in DNA: TGTGCCAGCAGCGAGATGGACAGGGGAGATGAAAAACTGTTTTTT. Amino acids: CASSEMDRGDEKLFF.

The V and J genes are TRBV7-9 and TRBJ1-1, with 10 bases lining up with TRBD1. The V and J ends lost 7 bases and 11 bases, in that order; junction bases with no gene match: 16. CDR3 size: 15 residues. CDR1 is SEHNR and CDR2 is FQNEAQ in the germline V gene (reference sequence). The CDR3 DNA reads as TGTGCCAGCAAACCGTCGACAGGGGGCCGGGAGCGGGCTTTCTTT. Its translation is CASKPSTGGRERAFF.

This clone was detected only a few times. Other DNA sequences in the same sample also yield this CDR3. The chain links TRBV15 to TRBJ2-7, with 8 bases aligning to TRBD2. Looked up from germline, CDR1 is LNHNV and CDR2 is YYDKDF (reference sequence). Trimming at V came to 0 bases and at J to 1 base, leaving 8 bases not matched to a gene. This CDR3 has 17 amino acids. The CDR3 sequence: CATSRDRLGGGSYEQYF. The DNA for the CDR3 is TGTGCCACCAGCAGAGATAGGTTAGGCGGGGGGTCCTACGAGCAGTACTTC.

This clone turned up a few times. Written as DNA, the CDR3 is TGTGCCAGCAGCTTAGTCTCGAGCGAGCAGTACTTC. Translated: CASSLVSSEQYF. The chain recombines TRBV7-6 with TRBJ2-7; D is ambiguous. CDR1 and CDR2 from the germline V gene are SGHVS and FNYEAQ. The CDR3 totals 12 residues. Trimming removed 1 base from V and 6 bases from J, with 7 bases in between.

This clone showed up just once. The junction departs from germline at one end; a sequencing error may be responsible. The chain carries TRBV5-8 and TRBJ2-5; 10 bases fit TRBD2. The germline CDR1 and CDR2 sequences are SGHTS and YDEGEE. The CDR3 spans 16 residues. DNA of the CDR3: TGTGCCAGCAGCCGTGGACTAGCGGAGTACCAAGAGGCCCAGTACTTC. Protein: CASSRGLAEYQEAQYF.

This clone was recorded a few times. The chain uses TRBV18 and TRBJ1-5; a weak D match, TRBD1 (5 bases). The CDR3 sequence is 16 residues long. Germline-derived CDR1 and CDR2 are KGHSH and LQKENI. The germline V and J ends were trimmed by 4 bases and 2 bases, with 15 bases remaining between them. The CDR3 region is CASSLGGGDRNQPQHF. CDR3 in DNA: TGTGCCAGCTCACTTGGTGGGGGGGATCGCAATCAGCCCCAGCATTTT.

This clone was counted once. The rearrangement links TRBV5-6 to TRBJ1-2; TRBD1 is a possible D gene (5 bases). This CDR3 is built from 14 residues. V was shortened by 0 bases and J by 6 bases, with 12 bases between the two germline ends. Per germline, CDR1 SGHDT and CDR2 YYEEEE. CDR3 bases: TGTGCCAGCAGCTTGGTCGCCAGGGCGGATGGCTACACCTTC. This translates into CASSLVARADGYTF.